This T cell receptor beta chain appears in the sequencing data of a study of CXCR3-negative and CXCR3-positive naive CD8 T cells. The method, 5' RACE with UMI labels, was used to prepare the TRB cDNA libraries. Following a re-call of the 5' RACE reads, TCRdb has one entry per CDR3 protein and lacks DNA. Its clone listing holds about 85,000 distinct CDR3 sequences. Turning to this clonotype: Antigen: not known.

In triplicate, each CD8+ T cell subset was sorted at approximately 290,000 cells per replicate. General study findings and limits: Both naive subsets had comparably high diversity; memory CD8+ cells much lower. Unlike memory cells, which differed, naive CXCR3-negative and CXCR3-positive cells had similar TRBV-TRBJ usage. In CXCR3-positive naive cells, the TRB CDR3s were more hydrophobic than in CXCR3-negative naive cells. Fresh PBMCs were used in most assays, and CXCR3 expression partially decreased after cryopreservation.

The CDR3 extends over 15 amino acids. Germline CDR1 is GTSNPN and CDR2 is SVGIG (reference sequence). The sequenced sample consisted of naive CXCR3+ CD8+ T cells from blood. Subset of the sample: CD45RO-CCR7+CD27+CD95- naive CD8+ T cells expressing CXCR3 (TNR3+). This TCR derives from a human donor in good health. Some clones in this sample may be carry-over from other donors' samples. This chain joins TRBV30 and TRBJ2-1. CDR3 loop: CAWSVTRSIYNEQFF.